The following is a TCR beta chain sequence with its context. These data originate in a study of Japanese encephalitis immunity and Zika vaccine responses. Overall study: Samples came at week 0, before ZPIV, and at week 52. For flavivirus-naive ZPIV recipients, samples came at weeks 2, 6 and 52.

PBMCs were CFSE-labeled and cultured for more than five days with peptide pools at about 0.95 ug/mL each. Unfixed live CD56-CD19-CD16-CD3+CD4+ CFSE-low cells were sorted as proliferating CD4 T cells. This CDR3 is built from 15 residues. V was clipped by 1 base and J by 2 bases, with 11 bases between them. CDR1 is MNHEY, CDR2 SMNVEV, per germline (reference sequence). The study, taken as a whole, reports: No similarity appeared between individuals, suggesting no public TCRs.

Each CDR3 protein gets one entry after TCRdb re-called the 5' RACE reads with MiXCR. The sample shows roughly 290 distinct CDR3 sequences, roughly 2.7% of them seen only once. The source of this sequence is an adult woman who received an inactivated Zika virus vaccine. Sample: antigen-activated CD4+ T cells from blood, cultured, taken during a Zika inactivated vaccine study. The chain recombines TRBV27 with TRBJ2-5; either TRBD1 or TRBD2 may fit D (5 bases each). CDR3 amino acids: CASSLFGALQETQYF. CDR3 nucleotide sequence: TGTGCCAGCAGTTTATTCGGGGCTCTTCAAGAGACCCAGTACTTC.